This T cell receptor (beta chain) was recovered during a study of blood T cell repertoires in COVID-19. Across the study: The cDNA or gDNA used as material had been derived from T cells, B-cell-depleted T cells, or PBMCs.

TCRdb's table, derived via immunoSEQ multiplex PCR, lists solely in-frame clones and lacks some. In the table there are about 440,000 clones, about 85% of which are singletons. Germline lookup yields CDR1 LGHDT and CDR2 YNNKEL (reference sequence). V lost 0 bases, J lost 6 bases, and 11 bases lay in between. The CDR3 totals 14 residues. The source material was PBMCs or T cells enriched from blood (not recorded which). This TCR derives from a woman younger than 30 with acute COVID-19. This rearrangement joins TRBV3-1 (or the pseudogene TRBV3-2) to TRBJ1-2; D is possibly TRBD1 (5 bases). The CDR3 DNA follows: TGTGCCAGCAGCCAAGAGTCAGGGCCCCATGGCTACACCTTC. It specifies CASSQESGPHGYTF.